Each of the 27 T cell receptor beta chains below was sequenced from the same sample in a study of CD8 T cells in Susac syndrome. RNA was extracted with the RNeasy kit, and a quantity of about 0.45 to 1 ug was reverse transcribed using random hexamers. TCRdb ran MiXCR on the immunoSEQ multiplex PCR reads and lists one entry per CDR3 protein. The table records 250,000 or so distinct CDR3 sequences, 85% to 95% of them present only once. Material for sequencing was CD4+ T cells from PBMCs. These receptors originate from a human donor with multiple sclerosis.

CDR3 in DNA: TGTGCCAGCAGTGAGGACGGAAACACCATATATTTT. Translated: CASSEDGNTIYF. The rearrangement joins TRBV12-3 or TRBV12-4 to TRBJ1-3; no clear D. Trimming pared 5 bases from V and 4 bases from J, leaving 6 bases between. The CDR3 runs to 12 residues.

This clonotype was detected only once. The genes are TRBV28 and TRBJ1-2, with D maybe TRBD1 (5 bases). Deletions cut 3 bases from V and 6 bases from J, with 17 bases between. This CDR3 spans 15 amino acids. Germline assignment: CDR1 MDHEN and CDR2 SYDVKM. The CDR3 loop is CASSLIGGKGDGYTF. CDR3 DNA: TGTGCCAGCAGTTTGATTGGGGGGAAGGGTGATGGCTACACCTTC.

V and J are TRBV2 and TRBJ2-2; tentative D call: TRBD2 (6 bases). This CDR3 comprises 16 residues. The germline CDR1 and CDR2 sequences are SNHLY and FYNNEI. Trimming removed 5 bases at V and 0 bases at J, with 13 bases between. The CDR3: CASSLSGLPNTGELFF. The DNA of the CDR3 is TGTGCCAGCAGTCTTAGCGGCCTGCCGAACACCGGGGAGCTGTTTTTT.

J is TRBJ1-6 and V is TRBV20-1, with TRBD1 matching 7 bases. This CDR3 has 13 residues. The V segment lost 6 bases and the J segment 9 bases; nucleotides outside the gene matches: 8. Germline assignment: CDR1 DFQATT and CDR2 SNEGSKA (reference sequence). Here the CDR3 reads CSALDRVGSPLHF. DNA of the CDR3: TGCAGTGCCTTAGACAGGGTTGGTTCACCCCTCCACTTT.

The chain recombines TRBV9 with TRBJ2-1; maybe TRBD2 (6 bases). CDR1 is SGDLS, CDR2 YYNGEE, per germline. V dropped 7 bases and J dropped 6 bases, with 11 bases sitting between them. The CDR3 covers 12 residues. This CDR3 is CASGTSPNEQFF. The CDR3 coding sequence is TGTGCCAGCGGGACTTCACCCAATGAGCAGTTCTTC.

In regard to this clonotype: No conserved phenylalanine or tryptophan is present at the end of the CDR3, so a read error is the likely explanation. The gene calls are TRBV2 and TRBJ2-5, with TRBD1 matching 7 bases. This CDR3 spans 12 amino acids. Germline values: CDR1 SNHLY, CDR2 FYNNEI. J gave up 11 bases and V 2 bases, and 5 bases lay outside the gene matches. In nucleotides, the CDR3 is TGTGCCAGCAGTGAAACGGGGACAGAGCAGTACGTC. Its translation: CASSETGTEQYV.

This rearrangement joins TRBV29-1 to TRBJ1-1; no clear D gene. The CDR3 length is 11 residues. Germline V gene data show CDR1 as SQVTM and CDR2 as ANQGSEA. The ends were cut back, 6 bases at V and 3 bases at J, with 8 bases in the middle. CDR3 bases: TGCAGCGTCGTCCGAGACACTGAAGCTTTCTTT. Translating it yields CSVVRDTEAFF.

This clonotype came up once. This chain uses TRBV30 with TRBJ2-3; D unresolved. CDR1 is GTSNPN and CDR2 is SVGIG in the germline V gene (reference sequence). This CDR3 contains 14 residues. Trimming removed 5 bases from V and 6 bases from J, with 18 bases in between. CDR3 coding DNA: TGTGCCTGGGGCTTAGGTGGGTTCGGCGATACGCAGTATTTT. Its translation: CAWGLGGFGDTQYF.

This clonotype was detected only a few times. V and J are TRBV5-1 and TRBJ2-7; D is uncertain. Germline values: CDR1 SGHRS, CDR2 YFSETQ. V was pared by 4 bases and J by 1 base, with 9 bases between. This CDR3 region has 13 residues. DNA for the CDR3: TGCGCCAGCAGCCCCTGGGGTTCCTACGAGCAGTACTTC. Protein: CASSPWGSYEQYF.

V is TRBV7-8 and J is TRBJ2-3; 15 bases line up with TRBD2. The CDR3 consists of 18 residues. Germline V lookup: CDR1 SGHVS, CDR2 FQNEAQ. The V gene end was trimmed by 1 base and the J gene end by 3 bases; junction bases not matched to a gene: 5. DNA of the CDR3: TGTGCCAGCAGCTTAGTGGGACTAGCGGGGGGCCCAACAGATACGCAGTATTTT. This gives the protein CASSLVGLAGGPTDTQYF.

This clonotype occurred a few times. The genes are TRBV5-1 and TRBJ2-7, with D possibly TRBD2 on 5 matching bases. Trimming removed 0 bases at V and 4 bases at J, with 8 bases between. The CDR3 has 13 residues. CDR1 SGHRS and CDR2 YFSETQ come from the germline V gene. The CDR3 coding sequence is TGCGCCAGCAGCTTGGGGTCGGGGTACGAGCAGTACTTC. This encodes CASSLGSGYEQYF.

The genes are TRBV12-3 or TRBV12-4 and TRBJ2-5; TRBD1 matches 7 bases. The CDR3 totals 15 residues. V lost 6 bases, J lost 1 base, and 8 bases stayed unmatched. For the CDR3, the DNA is TGTGCCAGCAGCGTACAGGGGATCGGCCAAGAGACCCAGTACTTC. Its protein is CASSVQGIGQETQYF.

This clonotype was detected once. The rearrangement links TRBV7-9 to TRBJ2-1; 8 nucleotides match TRBD1. CDR1 and CDR2 from the germline V gene are SEHNR and FQNEAQ (reference sequence). V was pared by 2 bases and J by 1 base, with 4 bases of the junction left unmatched. The CDR3 extends over 16 amino acids. CDR3 DNA sequence: TGTGCCAGCAGCTTACGAAACAGGGGGTCCTACAATGAGCAGTTCTTC. Amino acids: CASSLRNRGSYNEQFF.

This sequence joins TRBV29-1 and TRBJ2-3; D remains ambiguous. The V end lost 2 bases, the J end lost 4 bases, and 10 bases lay between the germline ends. The CDR3 sequence is 13 residues long. CDR1 SQVTM and CDR2 ANQGSEA come from the germline V gene. CDR3 sequence: CSVESTGADTQYF. The CDR3 coding sequence is TGCAGCGTTGAAAGTACCGGCGCAGATACGCAGTATTTT.

The chain links TRBV3-1 to TRBJ2-2; no clear D. Germline assignment: CDR1 LGHDT and CDR2 YNNKEL (reference sequence). V lost 7 bases, J lost 2 bases, and 14 bases lay in between. CDR3 size: 15 residues. CDR3 residues: CASTRNSLNTGELFF. The CDR3 DNA sequence: TGTGCCAGCACCCGGAACTCCCTAAACACCGGGGAGCTGTTTTTT.

The V and J genes are TRBV18 and TRBJ2-7; D may be TRBD1 or TRBD2 (5 bases each). Germline values: CDR1 KGHSH, CDR2 LQKENI. The CDR3 covers 14 residues. V lost 5 bases and J 3 bases, leaving 14 bases between the germline ends. CDR3 nucleotides: TGTGCCAGCTCATCCGGGACCCCGGACTACGAGCAGTACTTC. Translation: CASSSGTPDYEQYF.

This clonotype was seen a handful of times. The chain employs TRBV25-1 and TRBJ1-5; D is undetermined. V shed 3 bases and J shed 3 bases, with 12 bases lying between them. This CDR3 contains 15 residues. CDR1 is MGHDK and CDR2 is SYGVNS in the germline V gene. This CDR3 is CASSEGWRDNQPQHF. The CDR3 DNA reads as TGTGCCAGCAGTGAGGGGTGGAGGGACAATCAGCCCCAGCATTTT.

The CDR3 nucleotides read TGTGCCAGTGCAAGGGGTATTGGGCCCCAGCATTTT. It yields the protein CASARGIGPQHF. J is TRBJ1-5 and V is TRBV2, with D perhaps TRBD1 (5 bases). V dropped 9 bases and J dropped 9 bases, with 15 bases sitting between them. The germline gives CDR1 SNHLY, CDR2 FYNNEI. The CDR3 spans 12 residues.

The table lists this clonotype with a count of one. The gene calls are TRBV19 and TRBJ1-1, with unresolved D. Between the trimmed V and J ends, which lost 3 bases and 1 base, there was a span of 6 bases. CDR3 size: 13 residues. Germline V gives CDR1 LNHDA, CDR2 SQIVND (reference sequence). DNA for the CDR3: TGTGCCAGTAGTATGGAAAGGAACACTGAAGCTTTCTTT. Its translation is CASSMERNTEAFF.

V is TRBV4-1 and J is TRBJ1-2; possibly TRBD1 for D (5 bases). Germline CDR1 is MGHRA and CDR2 is YSYEKL. CDR3 length: 15 residues. V was pared by 0 bases and J by 0 bases, with 8 bases between. CDR3 protein: CASSQDQGPNYGYTF. The CDR3, as DNA: TGCGCCAGCAGCCAAGATCAGGGCCCTAACTATGGCTACACCTTC.

The chain is built from TRBV20-1 and TRBJ2-2; weak D call: TRBD2 (6 bases). The V end was cut by 6 bases, the J end by 7 bases, with 15 bases between. CDR1 and CDR2 (germline): DFQATT, SNEGSKA (reference sequence). There are 13 residues in the CDR3. CDR3 sequence: CSAWGVRGGELFF. In DNA form, the CDR3 reads TGCAGTGCCTGGGGGGTGCGGGGCGGGGAGCTGTTTTTT.

The chain has TRBV5-4 and TRBJ2-3, with 9 bases that match TRBD2. Unmatched junction bases numbered 6, after V lost 4 bases and J lost 0 bases. CDR1 is SGHNT, CDR2 YYREEE, per germline (reference sequence). The CDR3 is 16 residues long. CDR3 amino acids: CASSRGLAGSTDTQYF. CDR3 DNA sequence: TGTGCCAGCAGCCGGGGACTAGCAGGTAGCACAGATACGCAGTATTTT.

The chain recombines TRBV28 with TRBJ1-4; D possibly corresponds to TRBD1 (6 bases). Trimming took off 6 bases at V and 4 bases at J, with 15 bases between the two ends. Germline V lookup: CDR1 MDHEN, CDR2 SYDVKM. The CDR3 is 15 amino acids. The CDR3 nucleotides read TGTGCCAGCAGCCGCCCGGGCAGGGGTAATGAAAAACTGTTTTTT. Amino acids: CASSRPGRGNEKLFF.

The rearrangement links TRBV5-4 to TRBJ2-1; possible D gene TRBD2, 5 bases. The CDR3 consists of 15 residues. CDR1 is SGHNT and CDR2 is YYREEE in the germline V gene (reference sequence). The V end was cut by 0 bases, the J end by 6 bases, with 13 bases between. CDR3 coding DNA: TGTGCCAGCAGCTTGGGGACTGCGGCTGTCAATGAGCAGTTCTTC. Amino acid sequence: CASSLGTAAVNEQFF.

The chain links TRBV6-5 to TRBJ2-5; perhaps TRBD2 as D (6 bases). CDR3 length equals 15 residues. Germline V gene lookup returns CDR1 MNHEY and CDR2 SVGAGI. Between the trimmed V and J ends, which lost 6 bases and 5 bases, there was a span of 19 bases. The CDR3 DNA sequence: TGTGCCAGCAGCACTCGGAGGGAGGTTAGGGAGACCCAGTACTTC. Amino acids: CASSTRREVRETQYF.

The chain employs TRBV6-2 or TRBV6-3 and TRBJ2-2, with 7 bases lining up with TRBD2. This CDR3 comprises 15 residues. Germline CDR1 reads MNHEY; CDR2 reads SVGEGT. Trimming at V came to 6 bases and at J to 7 bases, leaving 11 bases not matched to a gene. CDR3 DNA sequence: TGTGCCAGCAGAGGGACTATCCGTTTGAGCGGGGAGCTGTTTTTT. This translates into CASRGTIRLSGELFF.

To note about this clonotype: At one end, the junction sequence differs from germline, possibly due to a read error. The rearrangement joins TRBV3-1 to TRBJ1-2; D gene unclear. CDR3 length: 14 residues. Germline CDR1 reads LGHDT; CDR2 reads YNNKEL (reference sequence). The CDR3 DNA sequence: TGTGCCAACAGCCAAGATGGCGCCGGATATGGCTACACCTTC. This translates into CANSQDGAGYGYTF.